One and the same sample provided the 24 T cell receptor beta chains below, sequenced in a study of T cell responses to AZD1222 COVID-19 vaccine. Generated by immunoSEQ multiplex PCR, the TCRdb table keeps only in-frame clones and is missing some. The sample includes 150,000 or so clones, about 91% seen only once; the top ten take around 15%. The sequences come from peripheral blood, collected on day 0 of AZD1222 vaccination. All receptors come from an adult in good health.

The chain employs TRBV19 and TRBJ1-4; maybe TRBD1 (5 bases). Germline assignment: CDR1 LNHDA and CDR2 SQIVND (reference sequence). The CDR3 is 16 residues long. V was shortened by 2 bases and J by 5 bases, with 15 bases between the two germline ends. In nucleotides, the CDR3 is TGTGCCAGTAGTATACAGGGAAGGGGAAAAAATGAAAAACTGTTTTTT. Amino acid sequence: CASSIQGRGKNEKLFF.

V and J are TRBV2 and TRBJ2-2; weak D call: TRBD1 (5 bases). CDR1 and CDR2 from the germline V gene are SNHLY and FYNNEI. V lost 5 bases and J 4 bases, leaving 17 bases between the germline ends. The CDR3 is made up of 16 amino acids. The chain's CDR3 is CASSLNPPQVTGELFF. CDR3 sequence (DNA): TGTGCCAGCAGTCTAAATCCCCCACAGGTCACCGGGGAGCTGTTTTTT.

This clone appeared once. The rearrangement joins TRBV12-3 or TRBV12-4 to TRBJ1-5, with D unclear. The CDR3 loop spans 13 amino acids. V was trimmed by 8 bases and J by 9 bases, leaving 17 bases between them. CDR3 DNA sequence: TGTGCCAGCGGTAGGTCCATCCTTACGCCCCAGCATTTT. Its protein product is CASGRSILTPQHF.

V usage is TRBV19 and J usage is TRBJ1-1, with D tentatively TRBD1 (5 bases). V lost 7 bases and J lost 5, with 23 bases in between. This CDR3 is built from 16 residues. CDR1 and CDR2 (germline): LNHDA, SQIVND (reference sequence). Here the CDR3 reads CASKRQAQGGATEAFF. CDR3 nucleotides: TGTGCCAGTAAGCGTCAGGCCCAAGGAGGGGCGACTGAAGCTTTCTTT.

This clone occurred many times. The chain recombines TRBV21-1 with TRBJ1-5; the table's D call, TRBD1, was not checked against the DNA. TRBV21-1 is a recognized pseudogene. The CDR3 covers 14 residues. CDR3 protein: CASIPDSSNQPQHF. CDR3 nucleotides: TGTGCCAGCATCCCTGACAGTAGCAATCAGCCCCAGCATTTT.

The chain recombines TRBV6-5 with TRBJ2-2; D is possibly TRBD1 (5 bases). The CDR3 is 14 residues long. V was clipped by 4 bases and J by 4 bases, with 10 bases between them. Germline values: CDR1 MNHEY, CDR2 SVGAGI. The CDR3: CASSFGRGTGELFF. DNA of the CDR3: TGTGCCAGCAGTTTTGGAAGGGGCACCGGGGAGCTGTTTTTT.

This chain connects TRBV27 to TRBJ2-5, with D perhaps matching TRBD1 (6 bases). The germline V and J ends were trimmed by 6 bases and 4 bases, with 12 bases remaining between them. In germline, CDR1 is MNHEY, CDR2 SMNVEV (reference sequence). This CDR3 spans 13 amino acids. CDR3 amino acids: CASRQQGTETQYF. The CDR3 nucleotides read TGTGCCAGCAGACAACAGGGTACAGAGACCCAGTACTTC.

Note on this clone: Germline and junction disagree at one end, which may indicate a read error. The genes are TRBV6-5 and TRBJ1-2, with TRBD1 identical over 12 bases. This CDR3 comprises 16 residues. Germline lookup yields CDR1 MNHEY and CDR2 SVGAGI. CDR3 sequence (DNA): TGTGCCAGCAGTTTGGGGACAGGGGGCGCTAATTATGGCTACACCTTC. This translates into CASSLGTGGANYGYTF.

This sequence joins TRBV3-1 (or the pseudogene TRBV3-2) and TRBJ1-6, with D tentatively TRBD1 (6 bases). CDR3 size: 16 residues. Trimming took off 4 bases at V and 6 bases at J, with 16 bases between the two ends. Germline values: CDR1 LGHDT, CDR2 YNNKEL (reference sequence). CDR3 nucleotide sequence: TGTGCCAGCAGCCTTATGCAGGGGCCATTTAATTCACCCCTCCACTTT. It is translated as CASSLMQGPFNSPLHF.

The CDR3 region is CASSQGVTSGSTYEQYF. The CDR3 nucleotides are TGCGCCAGCAGCCAAGGTGTGACTAGCGGGAGCACCTACGAGCAGTACTTC. The chain joins TRBV4-3 to TRBJ2-7; 12 bases match TRBD2. This CDR3 has 17 residues. Germline lookup yields CDR1 LGHNA and CDR2 YSLEER. The J segment lost 2 bases and the V segment lost 1 base, leaving 6 bases of the junction unmatched.

In DNA, the CDR3 is TGTGCCAGCAGCCGACAGGGGTTCGGGGAGCTGTTTTTT. As protein: CASSRQGFGELFF. The chain carries TRBV14 and TRBJ2-2; 8 bases align to TRBD1. The V and J ends lost 4 bases and 7 bases, in that order; junction bases with no gene match: 2. The CDR3 length is 13 residues. Germline CDR1 SGHDN, CDR2 FVKESK.

The chain is built from TRBV12-3 or TRBV12-4 and TRBJ2-7; possible D gene TRBD1, 6 bases. CDR3 length: 13 residues. V gave up 5 bases and J gave up 2 bases, with 10 bases separating them. This CDR3 reads CASSLGQTYEQYF. CDR3 coding DNA: TGTGCCAGCAGTCTCGGACAGACCTACGAGCAGTACTTC.

The rearrangement uses TRBV28 and TRBJ1-1, with D possibly matching TRBD1 (6 bases). CDR1 is MDHEN and CDR2 is SYDVKM in the germline V gene. V was pared by 7 bases and J by 3 bases, with 15 bases between. This CDR3 is 14 amino acids long. The CDR3 protein is CASNPGQFYTEAFF. The CDR3 DNA reads TGTGCCAGCAACCCCGGACAGTTTTACACTGAAGCTTTCTTT.

The V call is TRBV19, the J call TRBJ1-5, with D uncertain. In germline, CDR1 is LNHDA, CDR2 SQIVND (reference sequence). Trimming removed 1 base from V and 3 bases from J, with 7 bases in between. CDR3 length equals 14 residues. Written as DNA, the CDR3 is TGTGCCAGTAGTATAGCGAGGGACAATCAGCCCCAGCATTTT. This translates into CASSIARDNQPQHF.

This clone was detected only once. This chain uses TRBV18 with TRBJ2-2; 9 bases map to TRBD1. Germline trimming cut 5 bases from V and 6 bases from J; bases unmatched to any gene: 10. CDR1 and CDR2 (germline): KGHSH, LQKENI. This CDR3 has 16 residues. In DNA form, the CDR3 reads TGTGCCAGCTCATTCCTTCCGGGACAGGGTCCCGGGGAGCTGTTTTTT. It translates to CASSFLPGQGPGELFF.

V is TRBV21-1 and J is TRBJ1-2; the table's D call, TRBD1, was not checked against the DNA. TRBV21-1 is a recognized pseudogene. The CDR3 has 14 amino acids. The CDR3 coding sequence is TGTGCCAGCAGGCCGGGACAGGGTAAATGGGGCTACACCTTC. Its protein is CASRPGQGKWGYTF.

V is TRBV29-1 and J is TRBJ1-5; maybe TRBD1 (6 bases). Germline CDR1 is SQVTM and CDR2 is ANQGSEA. The CDR3 extends over 14 amino acids. Trimming took off 4 bases at V and 3 bases at J, with 13 bases between the two ends. CDR3 protein: CSVVFGQNNQPQHF. CDR3 DNA: TGCAGCGTTGTTTTCGGACAGAACAATCAGCCCCAGCATTTT.

The table lists this clone with a count of one. This rearrangement joins TRBV19 to TRBJ1-5; D unresolved. The V end was cut by 6 bases, the J end by 4 bases, with 16 bases between. The CDR3 consists of 15 residues. The germline V gene encodes CDR1 LNHDA and CDR2 SQIVND (reference sequence). The DNA for the CDR3 is TGTGCCAGTAGCTTGACCGGGAGTGTAAATCAGCCCCAGCATTTT. This sequence encodes CASSLTGSVNQPQHF.

The chain has TRBV9 and TRBJ2-3; 10 bases match TRBD2. This CDR3 has 15 residues. V was pared by 1 base and J by 4 bases, with 3 bases of the junction left unmatched. Germline lookup yields CDR1 SGDLS and CDR2 YYNGEE. CDR3 sequence (DNA): TGTGCCAGCAGCGTAAAGCGGGAGGGTCCAGATACGCAGTATTTT. Its protein is CASSVKREGPDTQYF. The whole variable domain, filled in from reference TRBV9 and TRBJ2-3, reads DSGVTQTPKHLITATGQRVTLRCSPRSGDLSVYWYQQSLDQGLQFLIQYYNGEERAKGNILERFSAQQFPDLHSELNLSSLELGDSALYFCASSVKREGPDTQYFGPGTRLTVL.

The J gene is TRBJ2-3, the V gene TRBV30, with D possibly matching TRBD2 (5 bases). The CDR3 is made up of 13 amino acids. CDR1 GTSNPN and CDR2 SVGIG come from the germline V gene (reference sequence). The ends were cut back, 0 bases at V and 5 bases at J, with 9 bases in the middle. The CDR3 DNA follows: TGTGCCTGGAGTGTCGAGGGTCTAGATACGCAGTATTTT. Translation: CAWSVEGLDTQYF.

The chain recombines TRBV5-8 with TRBJ1-6, with 8 bases identical to TRBD1. Germline-derived CDR1 and CDR2 are SGHTS and YDEGEE. Unmatched junction bases numbered 6, after V lost 4 bases and J lost 6 bases. The CDR3 runs 15 residues. The CDR3 DNA reads TGTGCCAGCAGCAACGTAGACAGGGGTAATTCACCCCTCCACTTT. Its translation: CASSNVDRGNSPLHF.

This clone was seen a few times. The chain uses TRBV4-1 and TRBJ1-1, with 7 bases aligning to TRBD1. The CDR3 consists of 13 residues. Per the germline V gene, CDR1 is MGHRA and CDR2 is YSYEKL. Unmatched junction bases numbered 2, after V lost 7 bases and J lost 0 bases. The CDR3 DNA reads TGCGCCAGCAACAGGGGAATGAACACTGAAGCTTTCTTT. Its protein is CASNRGMNTEAFF.

This chain uses TRBV6-6 with TRBJ2-7; possibly TRBD1 or TRBD2 for D (7 bases each). The V end was cut by 7 bases, the J end by 0 bases, with 13 bases between. CDR1 and CDR2 (germline): MNHNY, SVGAGI (reference sequence). This CDR3 is built from 14 residues. The CDR3 loop reads CASTQGGHSYEQYF. In DNA form, the CDR3 reads TGTGCCAGCACCCAGGGGGGGCACTCCTACGAGCAGTACTTC.

The chain is built from TRBV25-1 and TRBJ1-2; 8 nucleotides line up with TRBD1. The CDR3 loop spans 15 amino acids. Germline lookup yields CDR1 MGHDK and CDR2 SYGVNS. Trimming cost V 3 bases and J 7 bases; bases outside gene matches: 10. The CDR3 protein is CASSDRQGSLRGYTF. Written as DNA, the CDR3 is TGTGCCAGCAGTGATCGACAGGGGAGCTTACGTGGCTACACCTTC.